These 14 T cell receptor beta chains were sequenced from one sample in a study of blood T cell repertoires in COVID-19. Some clones are missing from TCRdb's copy, which holds only in-frame ones; the method was immunoSEQ multiplex PCR. The repertoire has roughly 250,000 clones, approximately 90% of them found once; the top ten carry around 10%. The sample comprised PBMCs or T cells enriched from blood (not recorded which). The receptors shown here come from a man aged 35-49 years who had recovered from COVID-19.

This chain joins TRBV2 and TRBJ1-2; D unclear. Deletions cut 2 bases from V and 5 bases from J, with 6 bases between. The germline CDR1 and CDR2 sequences are SNHLY and FYNNEI. The CDR3 contains 12 residues. CDR3 DNA sequence: TGTGCCAGCAGTGAACTAGATTATGGCTACACCTTC. This codes for CASSELDYGYTF.

The chain carries TRBV9 and TRBJ1-6; D might be TRBD1 (6 bases). This CDR3 region has 16 residues. Trimming took off 2 bases at V and 7 bases at J, with 16 bases between the two ends. Germline values: CDR1 SGDLS, CDR2 YYNGEE. The CDR3 spells CASSVGAQNGNSPLHF. DNA for the CDR3: TGTGCCAGCAGCGTGGGGGCACAGAATGGGAATTCACCCCTCCACTTT.

The genes are TRBV6-5 and TRBJ2-7, with 10 bases fitting TRBD1. V trimming: 2 bases; J trimming: 6 bases; junction bases outside the gene matches: 7. The CDR3 sequence is 15 residues long. Per germline, CDR1 MNHEY and CDR2 SVGAGI. CDR3 in amino acids: CASSYEGTGVSEQYF. CDR3 nucleotide sequence: TGTGCCAGCAGTTACGAGGGGACAGGGGTGTCCGAGCAGTACTTC.

The rearrangement joins TRBV6-5 to TRBJ2-7, with D possibly matching TRBD2 (6 bases). The V end was cut by 0 bases, the J end by 3 bases, with 9 bases between. The germline CDR1 and CDR2 sequences are MNHEY and SVGAGI. The CDR3 spans 14 residues. The CDR3 DNA follows: TGTGCCAGCAGTTACTCCCGGGGGAACTACGAGCAGTACTTC. Protein sequence: CASSYSRGNYEQYF.

The J gene is TRBJ2-1, the V gene TRBV7-2; D might be TRBD2 (6 bases). The CDR3 is made up of 15 amino acids. The germline CDR1 and CDR2 sequences are SGHTA and FQGNSA. V shed 4 bases and J shed 3 bases, with 13 bases lying between them. Written as DNA, the CDR3 is TGTGCCAGCAGCTCCTTTAGCGGATACTACAATGAGCAGTTCTTC. It specifies CASSSFSGYYNEQFF.

This clone appeared a few times. The genes are TRBV18 and TRBJ1-4; TRBD1 matches at 7 bases. The CDR3 has 16 amino acids. Germline CDR1 reads KGHSH; CDR2 reads LQKENI. V lost 3 bases to trimming and J lost 5 bases; unmatched junction nucleotides: 9. The CDR3 DNA follows: TGTGCCAGCTCACCGCTCGTCGGGGACAGCAATGAAAAACTGTTTTTT. It encodes CASSPLVGDSNEKLFF. Together with reference TRBV18 and TRBJ1-4, the CDR3 gives the full variable domain: NAGVMQNPRHLVRRRGQEARLRCSPMKGHSHVYWYRQLPEEGLKFMVYLQKENIIDESGMPKERFSAEFPKEGPSILRIQQVVRGDSAAYFCASSPLVGDSNEKLFFGSGTQLSVL.

This chain links TRBV6-6 with TRBJ2-2; D is perhaps TRBD1 (6 bases). V was shortened by 6 bases and J by 7 bases, with 12 bases between the two germline ends. The CDR3 extends over 13 amino acids. Looked up from germline, CDR1 is MNHNY and CDR2 is SVGAGI (reference sequence). The CDR3 spells CASSPGAGGELFF. In DNA, the CDR3 is TGTGCCAGCAGCCCAGGGGCGGGCGGGGAGCTGTTTTTT.

This chain links TRBV7-8 with TRBJ1-1; 7 positions match TRBD1. The CDR3 extends over 14 amino acids. Germline CDR1 SGHVS, CDR2 FQNEAQ. J gave up 6 bases and V 8 bases, and 12 bases lay outside the gene matches. In DNA form, the CDR3 reads TGTGCCAGCGGGTCCTCCAGGGGGGCCTCTGAAGCTTTCTTT. This translates into CASGSSRGASEAFF.

The chain uses TRBV3-1 (or the pseudogene TRBV3-2) and TRBJ2-5; 10 bases match TRBD2. From germline, CDR1 is LGHDT and CDR2 YNNKEL (reference sequence). Trimming removed 1 base from V and 7 bases from J; junction bases left unmatched: 6. This CDR3 is built from 15 residues. CDR3 DNA: TGTGCCAGCAGCCAAGTGGCTAGCGGGAGTTTGACCCAGTACTTC. Translated, it gives CASSQVASGSLTQYF.

The genes are TRBV5-1 and TRBJ2-7; D might be TRBD1 (5 bases). Germline values: CDR1 SGHRS, CDR2 YFSETQ. V was trimmed by 0 bases and J by 5 bases, leaving 15 bases between them. This CDR3 region has 15 residues. CDR3 coding DNA: TGCGCCAGCAGCTTGGCGCTGGACATTCCTCACGAGCAGTACTTC. Protein sequence: CASSLALDIPHEQYF.

The count of this clone is one. The rearrangement links TRBV28 to TRBJ2-3, with 7 bases that match TRBD2. Germline CDR1 and CDR2: MDHEN and SYDVKM. J lost 1 base, V lost 6 bases, and 7 bases had no gene match. The CDR3 covers 15 residues. The CDR3 spells CASRGGTLRTDTQYF. CDR3 coding DNA: TGTGCCAGCAGGGGGGGGACTCTTCGCACAGATACGCAGTATTTT.

This clone was detected only once. V gene TRBV5-1 combines with J gene TRBJ1-2; a weak D match, TRBD1 (5 bases). The CDR3 is made up of 15 amino acids. Germline V gene data show CDR1 as SGHRS and CDR2 as YFSETQ. Trimming cost V 4 bases and J 2 bases, with 15 bases left between them. CDR3 DNA: TGCGCCAGCAGCACGGCCGGGACTGGAAACTATGGCTACACCTTC. It translates to CASSTAGTGNYGYTF.

Here the CDR3 DNA reads TGTGCCAGCAGCTTACAGGGACAGAGCGGGGAGCTGTTTTTT. Its translation is CASSLQGQSGELFF. The rearrangement links TRBV7-3 to TRBJ2-2; 7 positions match TRBD1. Germline V gene data show CDR1 as SGHTA and CDR2 as FQGTGA. The CDR3 sequence is 14 residues long. The V segment lost 2 bases and the J segment 7 bases; nucleotides outside the gene matches: 4.

The V call is TRBV9, the J call TRBJ2-1; 13 nucleotides line up with TRBD2. CDR1 and CDR2 from the germline V gene are SGDLS and YYNGEE. V lost 3 bases to trimming and J lost 5 bases; unmatched junction nucleotides: 5. This CDR3 has 16 residues. The CDR3 loop reads CASSGTSGGKHNEQFF. The CDR3 nucleotides are TGTGCCAGCAGCGGGACTAGCGGGGGAAAACACAATGAGCAGTTCTTC.